This is a list of T cell receptor beta chains from one sample in a study of monozygotic twins with inflammatory bowel disease. Using the 5' RACE reads, TCRdb records one entry per CDR3 protein without DNA. The sample totals some 400,000 distinct CDR3 sequences; its top ten clones hold approximately 2.4%. Material for sequencing was blood. The source is a human donor with ulcerative colitis or Crohn's disease, or a healthy co-twin of an affected twin (not recorded which). Each CDR3 is given with its conserved first and last residue. Fields, in order: J gene, V gene, CDR3 protein.

J: TRBJ2-7
V: TRBV5-1
CDR3: CASSSVGGTYEQYF

J: TRBJ2-1
V: TRBV7-9
CDR3: CASSSIAGGTYNEQFF

J: TRBJ2-5
V: TRBV6-1
CDR3: CASSVTQGLFKTQYF

J: TRBJ1-1
V: TRBV20-1
CDR3: CSAVPGGRGHEAFF

J: TRBJ2-7
V: TRBV28
CDR3: CASSRGQGYAYEQYF

J: TRBJ1-5
V: TRBV5-4
CDR3: CASSLEAWDRGLSNQPQHF

J: TRBJ1-5
V: TRBV10-3
CDR3: CAISESRAVDNQPQHF

J: TRBJ2-1
V: TRBV24-1
CDR3: CATSEGSRNSYNEQFF

J: TRBJ1-5
V: TRBV19
CDR3: CASSIRDGANQPQHF

J: TRBJ2-5
V: TRBV19
CDR3: CAIAPRLAGVGKTQYF

J: TRBJ1-2
V: TRBV20-1
CDR3: CSAPRTGEHYGYTF

J: TRBJ2-3
V: TRBV30
CDR3: CAWQGTDTQYF

J: TRBJ2-4
V: TRBV7-9
CDR3: CASSRDREEGNIQYF

J: TRBJ2-2
V: TRBV18
CDR3: CASSPREGLAVGELFF

J: TRBJ2-2
V: TRBV5-1
CDR3: CASSFHMITNTGELFF

J: TRBJ1-1
V: TRBV3-1
CDR3: CASSLQGVGNTEAFF

J: TRBJ1-5
V: TRBV20-1
CDR3: CSARTTGGPNQPQHF

J: TRBJ2-1
V: TRBV5-1
CDR3: CASSQLAGEVYNEQFF

J: TRBJ1-2
V: TRBV30
CDR3: CAWSVAGGSYGYTF

J: TRBJ2-7
V: TRBV29-1
CDR3: CSVRDRYTYEQYF

J: TRBJ1-6
V: TRBV7-2
CDR3: CASSLRGSNNSPLHF

J: TRBJ2-5
V: TRBV5-1
CDR3: CASSISGRYQETQYF

J: TRBJ2-5
V: TRBV18
CDR3: CASSPQTSDRVFQETQYF

J: TRBJ1-3
V: TRBV12-3/TRBV12-4
CDR3: CASSPINTIYF

J: TRBJ2-7
V: TRBV18
CDR3: CASSGQAGYEQYF

J: TRBJ1-1
V: TRBV5-6
CDR3: CASSFDSSTEAFF

J: TRBJ2-5
V: TRBV29-1
CDR3: CSIRQGARGLGRETQYF

J: TRBJ2-2
V: TRBV19
CDR3: CASSRTVANTGELFF

J: TRBJ1-1
V: TRBV5-1
CDR3: CASSRLGQENTEAFF

J: TRBJ2-3
V: TRBV11-2
CDR3: CASSRGGLDTQYF

J: TRBJ1-1
V: TRBV5-6
CDR3: CASSFGISMNTEAFF

J: TRBJ2-5
V: TRBV5-1
CDR3: CASSPPGSLETQYF

J: TRBJ2-6
V: TRBV2
CDR3: CASSGGQGAWANVLTF

J: TRBJ2-4
V: TRBV20-1
CDR3: CSPNGLAGGGGKNIQYF

J: TRBJ1-2
V: TRBV6-1
CDR3: CASSPTKTGHYGYTF

J: TRBJ2-1
V: TRBV20-1
CDR3: CSAYSGKDNEQFF

J: TRBJ2-3
V: TRBV19
CDR3: CASSIKTGGTDTQYF

J: TRBJ1-1
V: TRBV12-3/TRBV12-4
CDR3: CASRLTVNTEAFF

J: TRBJ1-5
V: TRBV29-1
CDR3: CSAGQGAGQPQHF

J: TRBJ2-4
V: TRBV5-1
CDR3: CASSSGQLAGAKNIQYF

J: TRBJ2-1
V: TRBV7-3
CDR3: CASSFAGLADNNEQFF

J: TRBJ2-1
V: TRBV12-3/TRBV12-4
CDR3: CASSSLAGVFNEQFF

J: TRBJ1-2
V: TRBV19
CDR3: CASSIEDSYGYTF

J: TRBJ2-1
V: TRBV19
CDR3: CASKRESSYNEQFF

J: TRBJ2-3
V: TRBV6-5
CDR3: CASSYSILAPTSTDTQYF

J: TRBJ2-3
V: TRBV20-1
CDR3: CSATSGGSVDTQYF

J: TRBJ1-1
V: TRBV6-5
CDR3: CASSYRAGLTEAFF

J: TRBJ2-5
V: TRBV5-1
CDR3: CASSLRFGETQYF

J: TRBJ2-1
V: TRBV7-2
CDR3: CASSLVEQLSYNEQFF

J: TRBJ1-5
V: TRBV4-1
CDR3: CASSRQRQGPEGNQPQHF

J: TRBJ2-4
V: TRBV18
CDR3: CASSPEKENIQYF

J: TRBJ2-3
V: TRBV7-2
CDR3: CATLRGRASTDTQYF

J: TRBJ1-5
V: TRBV20-1
CDR3: CSARAGTGTYRLGNQPQHF

J: TRBJ2-1
V: TRBV6-1
CDR3: CASRTPVGSGAYNEQFF

J: TRBJ1-1
V: TRBV6-1
CDR3: CASSLHSASLNTEAFF

J: TRBJ2-7
V: TRBV7-2
CDR3: CASSLGSGRTYEQYF

J: TRBJ1-1
V: TRBV2
CDR3: CASSEPGTGVLNTEAFF